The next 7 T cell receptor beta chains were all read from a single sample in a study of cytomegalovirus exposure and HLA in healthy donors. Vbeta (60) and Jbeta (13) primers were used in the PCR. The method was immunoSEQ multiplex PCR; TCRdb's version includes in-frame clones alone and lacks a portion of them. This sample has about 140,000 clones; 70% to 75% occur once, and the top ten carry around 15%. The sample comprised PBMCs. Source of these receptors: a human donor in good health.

CDR3: CASSPSLAGAGNTQYF. The CDR3 DNA reads TGTGCCAGCAGCCCCAGCCTAGCGGGGGCCGGGAATACGCAGTATTTT. This chain uses TRBV7-3 with TRBJ2-3; TRBD2 matches at 10 bases. The CDR3 has 16 amino acids. Germline CDR1 is SGHTA and CDR2 is FQGTGA. J was trimmed by 7 bases and V by 5 bases; bases with no gene match: 12.

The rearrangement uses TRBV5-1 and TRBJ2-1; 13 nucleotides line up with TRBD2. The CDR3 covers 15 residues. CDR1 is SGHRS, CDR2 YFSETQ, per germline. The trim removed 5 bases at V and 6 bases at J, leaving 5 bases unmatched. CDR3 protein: CASRQLAGGPNEQFF. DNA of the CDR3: TGCGCCAGCAGACAACTAGCGGGAGGGCCCAATGAGCAGTTCTTC. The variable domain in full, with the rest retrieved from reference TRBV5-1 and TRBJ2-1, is KAGVTQTPRYLIKTRGQQVTLSCSPISGHRSVSWYQQTPGQGLQFLFEYFSETQRNKGNFPGRFSGRQFSNSRSEMNVSTLELGDSALYLCASRQLAGGPNEQFFGPGTRLTVL.

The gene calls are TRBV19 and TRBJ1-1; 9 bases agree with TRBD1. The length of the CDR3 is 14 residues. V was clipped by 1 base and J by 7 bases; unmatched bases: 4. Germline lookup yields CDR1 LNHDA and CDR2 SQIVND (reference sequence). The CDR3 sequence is CASSIAGTGNEAFF. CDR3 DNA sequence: TGTGCCAGTAGTATAGCTGGGACAGGGAATGAAGCTTTCTTT.

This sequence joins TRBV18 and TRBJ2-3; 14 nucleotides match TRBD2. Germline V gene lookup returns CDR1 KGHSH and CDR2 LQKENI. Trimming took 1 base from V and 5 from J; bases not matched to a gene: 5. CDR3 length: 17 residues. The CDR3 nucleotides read TGTGCCAGCTCACCACTCATGACTAGCGGGGGGGAAGATACGCAGTATTTT. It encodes CASSPLMTSGGEDTQYF.

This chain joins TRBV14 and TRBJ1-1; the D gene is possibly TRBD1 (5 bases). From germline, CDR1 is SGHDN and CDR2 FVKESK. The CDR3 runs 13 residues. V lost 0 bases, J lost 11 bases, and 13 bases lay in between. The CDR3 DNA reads TGTGCCAGCAGCCAAGACGGCGGGGGGAGGGCTTTCTTT. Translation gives CASSQDGGGRAFF.

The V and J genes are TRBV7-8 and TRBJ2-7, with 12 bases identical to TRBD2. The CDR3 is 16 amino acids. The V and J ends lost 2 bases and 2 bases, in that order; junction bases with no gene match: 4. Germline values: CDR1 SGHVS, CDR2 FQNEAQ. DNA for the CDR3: TGTGCCAGCAGCTTAAGGGGACTAGCGGGCCCCTACGAGCAGTACTTC. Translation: CASSLRGLAGPYEQYF.

The CDR3 DNA is TGTGCCAGCAGCCTTCCCGATCAGCCCCAGCATTTT. This translates into CASSLPDQPQHF. The rearrangement uses TRBV5-6 and TRBJ1-5; D unclear. V was cut by 4 bases and J by 5 bases, with 7 bases left in between. The germline V gene encodes CDR1 SGHDT and CDR2 YYEEEE. This CDR3 has 12 residues.